This TCR beta chain appears in the sequencing data of a study of T cell repertoires and HLA-DP antigens. The study, taken as a whole, reports: Clones undetected before culture averaged about 33% against one allele and approximately 51% against the other. Sorted CD137+ clonality was around 0.38 for both alloantigens, versus 0.03 to 0.04 pre-culture.

The PCR primers covered 54 TRBV and 13 TRBJ segments. Pre-culture CD4+ samples were sequenced deeply, targeting 150,000 to 250,000 T cell genomes. Profiled with immunoSEQ multiplex PCR; TCRdb holds only in-frame clones, not every one. The repertoire holds 90,000 to 130,000 clones, with 80% to 95% as singletons. Notes on this clone: The antigen remains undetermined.

Germline V CDR1 and CDR2: MNHNS, SASEGT. Deletions cut 6 bases from V and 5 bases from J, with 13 bases between. The CDR3 consists of 14 residues. This clonotype was sampled from a woman aged 18-30 years in good health and CMV-seronegative. The sequencing input was CD4+ T cells from PBMCs. This rearrangement joins TRBV6-1 to TRBJ2-2; no reliable D call. For the CDR3, the DNA is TGTGCCAGCAGCCTTGGGCGGCAGACCGGGGAGCTGTTTTTT. This encodes CASSLGRQTGELFF.